Below are 9 T cell receptor delta chains sequenced from a single sample in a study of fetal and pediatric gammadelta thymocytes. TCRdb re-analyzed the reads via CATT. The table records 900 to 950 delta-chain clones, about 51% of them present only once. Sequenced material: Vgamma9Vdelta2 gamma-delta T cells from the thymus. The subset was: sorted CD3+gammadeltaTCR+Vgamma9+Vdelta2+ thymocytes. Receptors originate from a child who underwent cardiac surgery and was recorded as healthy.

Points on this clone: It is likely a read error: a sequence one base away is far more abundant. At the DNA level, this CDR3 is encoded by other sequences in the same sample as well. V gene TRDV2 combines with J gene TRDJ1, with D perhaps TRDD3 (6 bases). The germline gives CDR1 GEAIGNYY, CDR2 EKD. Trimming left V 1 base short and J 0 bases short, with 11 bases between. The CDR3 spans 15 residues. The DNA for the CDR3 is TGTGCCTGTGACACGGGGGACACGTACACCGATAAACTCATCTTT. Amino acid sequence: CACDTGDTYTDKLIF.

This clone was seen just once. A far larger clone is one nucleotide away, so this likely arose from a read error. The same CDR3 is also encoded by other DNA sequences in this sample. This rearrangement joins TRDV2 to TRDJ1, with TRDD3 identical over 9 bases. The CDR3 totals 16 residues. Germline V gene sequence: CDR1 GEAIGNYY, CDR2 EKD. Trimming cost V 0 bases and J 9 bases; bases outside gene matches: 13. The CDR3 nucleotides read TGTGCCTGTGACACCAAATTACTGGGGGAGGCGTTGGAACTCATCTTT. Protein product: CACDTKLLGEALELIF.

Worth noting for this clone: This DNA's translation differs at residue 13 from TCRdb's protein, which comes from a much larger clone; a read error is likely, and the protein shown is translated from the DNA. The rearrangement uses TRDV2 and TRDJ1; TRDD3 matches 7 bases. CDR3 length: 17 amino acids. Germline CDR1 reads GEAIGNYY; CDR2 reads EKD. The CDR3 protein is CACDPFHRDWGTGKLIF. As DNA, the CDR3 is TGTGCCTGTGACCCCTTTCACAGGGACTGGGGAACCGGTAAACTCATCTTT.

In regard to this clone: The translation of this DNA and the TCRdb protein of a much larger clone differ at residue 7, probably owing to a read error; the protein shown here is translated from the DNA. The genes are TRDV2 and TRDJ1, with 11 positions matching TRDD3. The CDR3 totals 17 residues. Losses at the gene ends were 3 bases for V and 3 bases for J; bases not matched to a gene: 11. Per germline, CDR1 GEAIGNYY and CDR2 EKD. The DNA for the CDR3 is TGTGCCTGTGACTCCCGGGACTGGGGGATATACCCCGATAAACTCATCTTT. Protein product: CACDSRDWGIYPDKLIF.

Concerning this clone: This likely reflects a read error, since a far larger clone is one base away. This chain joins TRDV2 and TRDJ1, with 13 bases aligning to TRDD3. CDR1 is GEAIGNYY and CDR2 is EKD in the germline V gene. The CDR3 has 18 amino acids. The junction had 14 bases not matched to a gene; V was cut back by 0 bases and J by 8 bases. The CDR3 sequence is CACDTVGSRLGDTEKLIF. The DNA of the CDR3 is TGTGCCTGTGACACCGTCGGATCAAGACTGGGGGATACGGAGAAACTCATCTTT.

This clone is labeled as large. This same CDR3 is encoded by further DNA sequences in the sample. This chain uses TRDV2 with TRDJ1; D is ambiguous. CDR3 length: 15 amino acids. V was clipped by 0 bases and J by 0 bases, with 10 bases between them. Germline V gene sequence: CDR1 GEAIGNYY, CDR2 EKD. CDR3 region: CACDTVPGYTDKLIF. The CDR3 nucleotides read TGTGCCTGTGACACCGTACCGGGGTACACCGATAAACTCATCTTT.

By sample fraction, this clone is large. This chain links TRDV2 with TRDJ2; the match to TRDD3 covers 10 bases. V lost 3 bases and J lost 6; bases outside the gene matches: 3. This CDR3 has 14 amino acids. Germline V gene lookup returns CDR1 GEAIGNYY and CDR2 EKD. CDR3 sequence (DNA): TGTGCCTGTGACGTTGGGGGATACTCAGCACAACTCTTCTTT. Translation gives CACDVGGYSAQLFF.

As regards this clone: A much larger clone differs by one base, so this may be a read error. Additional DNA sequences in this sample encode the identical CDR3. V is TRDV2 and J is TRDJ1, with 9 bases matching TRDD3. In germline, CDR1 is GEAIGNYY, CDR2 EKD. The CDR3 is 19 amino acids. The CDR3 sequence is CACDSLNVGGYKGEHKLIF. The CDR3, as DNA: TGTGCCTGTGACTCCCTGAATGTGGGGGGATACAAGGGGGAGCATAAACTTATCTTT.

In the case of this clone: Since a far larger clone is one base different, this is likely a read error. The chain employs TRDV2 and TRDJ1; 10 bases match TRDD3. This CDR3 has 20 residues. The germline gives CDR1 GEAIGNYY, CDR2 EKD. Written as DNA, the CDR3 is TGTGCCTGTGAGGGGGCCTTCCTAGGGGGATACGTGGGTTACACCGATAAACCCATCTTT. This translates into CACEGAFLGGYVGYTDKPIF.